This TCR beta chain was documented in a study of post-analysis software for immune sequencing data. Study information: Included among the disease courses, which were recorded for the cohort, were relapsing-remitting, secondary progressive and progressive-relapsing multiple sclerosis.

Built from TCR beta cDNA, the libraries had unique molecular identifiers in them. Once about 0.9 to 11 million T cells were used, roughly 0.5 million cDNA molecules resulted. TCRdb called the PCR reads again in MiXCR, with one record for every CDR3 protein. The sample carries roughly 180,000 distinct CDR3 sequences, approximately 30% recorded once. The study, taken as a whole, reports: When compared against controls, multiple sclerosis patients showed significantly lower normalized Chao1 diversity. Samples from one preparation batch, clustered by F measure, grouped strongly together. Roughly five TRBV segments occurring more often in patients than controls included TRBV5-6, TRBV5-1 and TRBV20-1.

This CDR3 comprises 14 residues. V was pared by 6 bases and J by 4 bases, with 14 bases between. The germline V gene has CDR1 MNHEY and CDR2 SVGEGT. Notes on this clonotype: The target antigen is unknown.

Material: blood. The sequence derives from a girl aged 5 to 17 with multiple sclerosis. This chain links TRBV6-2 or TRBV6-3 with TRBJ2-3; D gene unclear. The CDR3 region has the DNA TGTGCCAGCAGCTTGCTCTCCCCGGCAGATACGCAGTATTTT. Translating gives CASSLLSPADTQYF.